This T cell receptor beta chain stems from a study of T cell repertoires in cytomegalovirus infection. Overall study: TCR beta signatures that were public indicated CMV infection and matching HLA type.

This clonotype showed up just a few times. Its antigen is not known. Via MiXCR, TCRdb re-called the reads, giving one row per CDR3 protein. The sample holds hundreds of thousands of distinct CDR3 sequences, roughly 30% seen once. The study, taken as a whole, reports: Totalled public TCR beta family frequency picked out people who carried CMV plus the relevant HLA. Ex vivo, HLA-C-restricted CMV-specific TCR beta clonotypes prevailed over the rest of the response.

The CDR3 covers 14 residues. Germline values: CDR1 SNHLY, CDR2 FYNNEI. The V gene lost 4 bases and the J gene lost 7 bases, with 16 bases spanning the gap. The chain combines TRBV2 with TRBJ1-1, with a possible D match to TRBD1 (5 bases). This clonotype originated in a human donor in good health (CMV status not recorded). Some clones in this sample may be carry-over from other donors' samples. The sequenced sample was PBMCs. The CDR3 is CASSAGRLVGEAFF. In nucleotides, the CDR3 is TGTGCCAGCAGTGCGGGACGGTTAGTCGGTGAAGCTTTCTTT. Full variable domain (missing parts from reference TRBV2 and TRBJ1-1): EPEVTQTPSHQVTQMGQEVILRCVPISNHLYFYWYRQILGQKVEFLVSFYNNEISEKSEIFDDQFSVERPDGSNFTLKIRSTKLEDSAMYFCASSAGRLVGEAFFGQGTRLTVV.